The 10 T cell receptor beta chains reported below all come from one sample, sequenced in a study of Ad26.COV2.S vaccination and SARS-CoV-2 variants. Generated by immunoSEQ multiplex PCR, the TCRdb table keeps only in-frame clones and is missing some. The sample consists of roughly 460,000 clones, 80% to 90% of them appearing once. Treatment of the sample: roughly 20 received Ad26.COV2.S at low or high dose, single or two shots; about 5 received placebo; per-sample allocation not given. Following the first vaccine or placebo injection, samples were taken on day 63. The sequencing used peripheral blood, collected in a trial of Ad26.COV2.S vaccine versus placebo. Receptors originate from a person between 18 and 60 years old who received the Ad26.COV2.S COVID-19 vaccine or a placebo.

The chain is built from TRBV15 and TRBJ2-3, with TRBD2 as a possible D gene (7 bases). Germline-derived CDR1 and CDR2 are LNHNV and YYDKDF (reference sequence). CDR3 length: 17 amino acids. V was shortened by 0 bases and J by 5 bases, with 18 bases between the two germline ends. The CDR3 nucleotides read TGTGCCACCAGCAGAGATTCGAGGGGGGGCGTTGGAGATACGCAGTATTTT. It codes for CATSRDSRGGVGDTQYF.

This chain links TRBV4-3 with TRBJ2-1; 13 nucleotides agree with TRBD2. Germline loops: CDR1 LGHNA, CDR2 YSLEER. V shed 3 bases, J shed 6 bases, and the junction held 11 bases outside the gene matches. CDR3 length equals 18 residues. In DNA, the CDR3 is TGCGCCAGCAGCCATAGACTAGCGGGGGGACCACGGAGCAATGAGCAGTTCTTC. Encoded protein: CASSHRLAGGPRSNEQFF.

The V gene is TRBV5-5, the J gene TRBJ2-7; D unclear. Trimming shortened V by 0 bases and J by 7 bases, and 5 bases separated the two germline ends. The CDR3 contains 11 residues. Germline V gives CDR1 SGHKS, CDR2 YYEKEE (reference sequence). CDR3 loop: CASSLVSEQYF. In DNA form, the CDR3 reads TGTGCCAGCAGCTTGGTTTCAGAGCAGTACTTC. The full variable domain, rest sourced from reference TRBV5-5 and TRBJ2-7, is DAGVTQSPTHLIKTRGQQVTLRCSPISGHKSVSWYQQVLGQGPQFIFQYYEKEERGRGNFPDRFSARQFPNYSSELNVNALLLGDSALYLCASSLVSEQYFGPGTRLTVT.

The rearrangement links TRBV6-2 or TRBV6-3 to TRBJ1-5; D may be TRBD1 (5 bases). With 0 bases removed from V and 7 bases from J, the gap between germline ends came to 10 bases. CDR3 length equals 14 residues. Germline V gives CDR1 MNHEY, CDR2 SVGEGT. The CDR3 DNA reads TGTGCCAGCAGTTACTCGAACCCAGGGCAGCCCCAGCATTTT. It is translated as CASSYSNPGQPQHF.

The rearrangement uses TRBV7-9 and TRBJ2-1, with D perhaps TRBD1 (5 bases). The V end was cut by 5 bases, the J end by 10 bases, with 9 bases between. Germline V gives CDR1 SEHNR, CDR2 FQNEAQ (reference sequence). The CDR3 has 11 residues. CDR3 residues: CASSPGQEQFF. The CDR3 nucleotides read TGTGCCAGCAGCCCCGGACAAGAGCAGTTCTTC.

The chain couples TRBV3-1 (or the pseudogene TRBV3-2) to TRBJ2-7, with a possible D match to TRBD1 (6 bases). Trimming cost V 1 base and J 9 bases, with 13 bases left between them. The germline V gene has CDR1 LGHDT and CDR2 YNNKEL (reference sequence). This CDR3 comprises 13 residues. The CDR3 sequence is CASSQARGMAQYF. The CDR3 DNA reads TGTGCCAGCAGCCAAGCCAGGGGAATGGCGCAGTACTTC.

The V and J genes are TRBV19 and TRBJ2-1; a weak D match, TRBD2 (6 bases). Germline V lookup: CDR1 LNHDA, CDR2 SQIVND (reference sequence). CDR3 length: 14 amino acids. With 6 bases removed from V and 8 bases from J, the gap between germline ends came to 17 bases. CDR3 in DNA: TGTGCCAGTAGAGTAACGGGAGCCTTTCATGAGCAGTTCTTC. It encodes CASRVTGAFHEQFF.

The chain combines TRBV6-6 with TRBJ1-2, with D uncertain. The CDR3 totals 15 residues. V was pared by 0 bases and J by 2 bases, with 10 bases between. Per germline, CDR1 MNHNY and CDR2 SVGAGI (reference sequence). CDR3 sequence reads: CASSYSISQNYGYTF. The CDR3 nucleotides read TGTGCCAGCAGTTACTCGATATCACAGAACTATGGCTACACCTTC.

The J gene is TRBJ1-4, the V gene TRBV6-2 or TRBV6-3; D is unclear. The germline V and J ends were trimmed by 2 bases and 8 bases, with 15 bases remaining between them. This CDR3 comprises 15 residues. Germline lookup yields CDR1 MNHEY and CDR2 SVGEGT. The CDR3: CASSYRWGGGEKLFF. CDR3 in DNA: TGTGCCAGCAGTTACCGCTGGGGTGGCGGGGAAAAACTGTTTTTT.

The chain joins TRBV11-2 to TRBJ2-6, with a weak D call TRBD1 (6 bases). Germline CDR1 reads SGHAT; CDR2 reads FQNNGV. This CDR3 contains 18 residues. V shed 6 bases and J shed 0 bases, with 18 bases lying between them. As DNA, the CDR3 is TGTGCCAGCAGTAACGACAGGCACATTAGCTCTGGGGCCAACGTCCTGACTTTC. Translated, it gives CASSNDRHISSGANVLTF.